This entry lists 28 T cell receptor beta chains sequenced from one sample in a study of blood T cell repertoires in COVID-19. This table comes from immunoSEQ multiplex PCR, and its TCRdb copy is limited to in-frame clones, with some not included. The sample carries roughly 220,000 clones, roughly 80% recorded once. The source material was peripheral blood. The receptor set was obtained from a woman aged 55-69 years with acute or convalescent COVID-19.

There are a few counts of this clone. The CDR3 DNA reads TGTGCCAGTAGTGACTTTCTAGCGGGGTGGGGCACCGGGGAGCTGTTTTTT. Amino acids: CASSDFLAGWGTGELFF. This chain links TRBV19 with TRBJ2-2; 9 bases are shared with TRBD2. The CDR3 consists of 17 residues. Germline V gene data show CDR1 as LNHDA and CDR2 as SQIVND (reference sequence). Losses at the gene ends were 5 bases for V and 4 bases for J; bases not matched to a gene: 11. Full variable domain (rest looked up from reference TRBV19 and TRBJ2-2): DGGITQSPKYLFRKEGQNVTLSCEQNLNHDAMYWYRQDPGQGLRLIYYSQIVNDFQKGDIAEGYSVSREKKESFPLTVTSAQKNPTAFYLCASSDFLAGWGTGELFFGEGSRLTVL.

This rearrangement joins TRBV30 to TRBJ1-2; TRBD1 matches at 8 bases. The germline V gene encodes CDR1 GTSNPN and CDR2 SVGIG (reference sequence). The CDR3 is made up of 13 amino acids. V was pared by 4 bases and J by 2 bases, with 3 bases of the junction left unmatched. The CDR3 coding sequence is TGTGCCTGGACGCAGGGGGCCAACTATGGCTACACCTTC. This codes for CAWTQGANYGYTF.

In DNA form, the CDR3 reads TGTGCCAGCAGCAACGGGACTAGCGGGGCAGATACGCAGTATTTT. Protein product: CASSNGTSGADTQYF. The rearrangement uses TRBV7-6 and TRBJ2-3, with 13 positions matching TRBD2. Germline values: CDR1 SGHVS, CDR2 FNYEAQ. The CDR3 sequence is 15 residues long. The junction had 3 bases not matched to a gene; V was cut back by 5 bases and J by 4 bases.

The chain couples TRBV6-5 to TRBJ1-1; D unresolved. Germline V CDR1 and CDR2: MNHEY, SVGAGI. The CDR3 is made up of 14 amino acids. V was pared by 0 bases and J by 6 bases, with 11 bases between. CDR3 region: CASSYSNRYSEAFF. The CDR3 coding sequence is TGTGCCAGCAGTTACTCGAATCGATACTCTGAAGCTTTCTTT.

V and J are TRBV14 and TRBJ2-3; D gene ambiguous. This CDR3 region has 12 residues. Germline loops: CDR1 SGHDN, CDR2 FVKESK. V shed 2 bases and J shed 10 bases, with 10 bases lying between them. CDR3 region: CASSQTLYPQYF. The CDR3 DNA reads as TGTGCCAGCAGCCAAACCCTCTATCCGCAGTATTTT. Combining the CDR3 with reference TRBV14 and TRBJ2-3 gives the whole variable domain EAGVTQFPSHSVIEKGQTVTLRCDPISGHDNLYWYRRVMGKEIKFLLHFVKESKQDESGMPNNRFLAERTGGTYSTLKVQPAELEDSGVYFCASSQTLYPQYFGPGTRLTVL.

The V call is TRBV19, the J call TRBJ1-5; TRBD1 aligns across 7 bases. With V trimmed by 1 base and J by 2 bases, 11 bases remained unmatched. Germline lookup yields CDR1 LNHDA and CDR2 SQIVND (reference sequence). The CDR3 is made up of 18 amino acids. For the CDR3, the DNA is TGTGCCAGTAGTATAGGCGTTGGGCCAGGGGGTGGCAATCAGCCCCAGCATTTT. Translation: CASSIGVGPGGGNQPQHF. Full variable domain (remainder filled in from reference TRBV19 and TRBJ1-5): DGGITQSPKYLFRKEGQNVTLSCEQNLNHDAMYWYRQDPGQGLRLIYYSQIVNDFQKGDIAEGYSVSREKKESFPLTVTSAQKNPTAFYLCASSIGVGPGGGNQPQHFGDGTRLSIL.

The gene calls are TRBV5-6 and TRBJ2-5, with TRBD2 matching over 13 bases. This CDR3 is built from 17 residues. Germline assignment: CDR1 SGHDT and CDR2 YYEEEE. Unmatched junction bases numbered 13, after V lost 4 bases and J lost 7 bases. This CDR3 is CASSRGLAGPGRATQYF. In DNA form, the CDR3 reads TGTGCCAGCAGCCGGGGACTAGCGGGGCCGGGGAGGGCGACCCAGTACTTC.

The J gene is TRBJ2-7, the V gene TRBV5-1; no definite D call. V lost 0 bases to trimming and J lost 2 bases, with 9 bases between them. Germline lookup yields CDR1 SGHRS and CDR2 YFSETQ. The CDR3 is 14 amino acids. The CDR3: CASSLEGGTYEQYF. The DNA for the CDR3 is TGCGCCAGCAGCTTGGAAGGCGGAACCTACGAGCAGTACTTC. Combining the CDR3 with reference TRBV5-1 and TRBJ2-7 gives the whole variable domain KAGVTQTPRYLIKTRGQQVTLSCSPISGHRSVSWYQQTPGQGLQFLFEYFSETQRNKGNFPGRFSGRQFSNSRSEMNVSTLELGDSALYLCASSLEGGTYEQYFGPGTRLTVT.

As regards this clone: Other DNA sequences within the sample encode an identical CDR3. The genes are TRBV6-2 or TRBV6-3 and TRBJ2-7; D is perhaps TRBD1 (6 bases). Between the trimmed V and J ends, which lost 6 bases and 2 bases, there was a span of 11 bases. CDR1 is MNHEY, CDR2 SVGEGT, per germline. The CDR3 spans 13 residues. The CDR3 DNA is TGTGCCAGCAGCCCCAACAGGGCCTACGAGCAGTACTTC. It is translated as CASSPNRAYEQYF.

CDR3 DNA sequence: TGTGCCAGCAGCGGGGGAGGCACAGATACGCAGTATTTT. Translating it yields CASSGGGTDTQYF. The V gene is TRBV28, the J gene TRBJ2-3, with D perhaps TRBD2 (6 bases). Looked up from germline, CDR1 is MDHEN and CDR2 is SYDVKM. CDR3 length equals 13 residues. V lost 6 bases to trimming and J lost 1 base, with 8 bases between them.

This clone appeared a single time. A clone one base away is much larger, so this may be a read error. This chain links TRBV11-2 with TRBJ2-5, with TRBD2 matching over 11 bases. The germline V gene has CDR1 SGHAT and CDR2 FQNNGV. The CDR3 length is 15 residues. V shed 3 bases, J shed 2 bases, and the junction held 2 bases outside the gene matches. The CDR3 here is CASSFSGGGQETQYF. The CDR3 DNA reads as TGTGCCAGCAGCTTTAGCGGGGGGGGACAAGAGACCCAGTACTTC.

The chain uses TRBV18 and TRBJ2-7; D remains ambiguous. CDR1 is KGHSH, CDR2 LQKENI, per germline. This CDR3 region has 16 residues. V dropped 2 bases and J dropped 4 bases, with 18 bases sitting between them. Here the CDR3 reads CASSPFVATSLYEQYF. The CDR3 bases are TGTGCCAGCTCACCATTTGTGGCGACATCCCTTTACGAGCAGTACTTC.

The V call is TRBV4-1, the J call TRBJ1-4; 10 bases are shared with TRBD1. The CDR3 runs to 16 residues. Looked up from germline, CDR1 is MGHRA and CDR2 is YSYEKL. J gave up 8 bases and V 1 base, and 7 bases lay outside the gene matches. This CDR3 is CASSQGLGQGREKLFF. The CDR3 DNA follows: TGCGCCAGCAGCCAAGGGTTGGGACAGGGGAGAGAAAAACTGTTTTTT.

Remarks on this clone: Other DNA sequences in this sample translate to the same CDR3. The chain is built from TRBV5-4 and TRBJ1-2; D remains ambiguous. The CDR3 totals 13 residues. V was shortened by 8 bases and J by 5 bases, with 16 bases between the two germline ends. Germline loops: CDR1 SGHNT, CDR2 YYREEE (reference sequence). The CDR3 sequence is CASSGLRNYGYTF. In nucleotides, the CDR3 is TGTGCCAGTAGCGGACTGCGCAATTATGGCTACACCTTC. Using reference TRBV5-4 and TRBJ1-2 for the parts outside the CDR3, the full variable domain is ETGVTQSPTHLIKTRGQQVTLRCSSQSGHNTVSWYQQALGQGPQFIFQYYREEENGRGNFPPRFSGLQFPNYSSELNVNALELDDSALYLCASSGLRNYGYTFGSGTRLTVV.

The chain carries TRBV6-6 and TRBJ1-5; 9 nucleotides align to TRBD1. CDR3 length: 16 residues. Germline V gene sequence: CDR1 MNHNY, CDR2 SVGAGI (reference sequence). Germline trimming cut 5 bases from V and 1 base from J; bases unmatched to any gene: 6. CDR3 sequence reads: CASSAKQGASNQPQHF. DNA of the CDR3: TGTGCCAGCAGTGCCAAACAGGGGGCGAGCAATCAGCCCCAGCATTTT.

The chain couples TRBV11-2 to TRBJ1-1, with D possibly being TRBD1 (5 bases). The CDR3 extends over 14 amino acids. Deletions cut 2 bases from V and 4 bases from J, with 11 bases between. Germline V gene lookup returns CDR1 SGHAT and CDR2 FQNNGV. The CDR3 spells CASSLPWRGTEAFF. The CDR3 nucleotides are TGTGCCAGCAGCTTACCCTGGAGGGGCACTGAAGCTTTCTTT.

The V call is TRBV19, the J call TRBJ2-7, with D perhaps matching TRBD2 (5 bases). The CDR3 is 12 residues long. V was shortened by 10 bases and J by 3 bases, with 13 bases between the two germline ends. Germline assignment: CDR1 LNHDA and CDR2 SQIVND (reference sequence). The chain's CDR3 is CATRTAGYEQYF. The DNA for the CDR3 is TGTGCCACCCGGACGGCGGGCTACGAGCAGTACTTC.

The gene calls are TRBV30 and TRBJ2-7; 8 bases are a match to TRBD1. CDR1 and CDR2 from the germline V gene are GTSNPN and SVGIG (reference sequence). Trimming removed 3 bases from V and 2 bases from J; junction bases left unmatched: 3. The length of the CDR3 is 13 residues. The CDR3 sequence: CAWRRTGTYEQYF. CDR3 coding DNA: TGTGCCTGGAGGAGGACAGGGACCTACGAGCAGTACTTC.

The chain is built from TRBV7-2 and TRBJ1-2, with TRBD1 matching over 8 bases. The CDR3 loop spans 17 amino acids. The germline gives CDR1 SGHTA, CDR2 FQGNSA. The trim removed 0 bases at V and 4 bases at J, leaving 10 bases unmatched. The CDR3 sequence: CASSLASGQGASYGYTF. The CDR3 DNA follows: TGTGCCAGCAGCTTAGCGTCCGGACAGGGCGCGAGCTATGGCTACACCTTC.

The rearrangement joins TRBV30 to TRBJ1-2, with 8 nucleotides matching TRBD1. The CDR3 spans 12 residues. Germline CDR1 and CDR2: GTSNPN and SVGIG (reference sequence). V lost 5 bases, J lost 5 bases, and 4 bases stayed unmatched. Written as DNA, the CDR3 is TGTGCCTGGGGACAGGGCCTATATGGCTACACCTTC. Translation: CAWGQGLYGYTF.

In regard to this clone: Different DNA sequences within this sample yield the same CDR3. This rearrangement joins TRBV28 to TRBJ1-6; D unclear. This CDR3 region has 15 residues. Per germline, CDR1 MDHEN and CDR2 SYDVKM. With 8 bases removed from V and 0 bases from J, the gap between germline ends came to 11 bases. The CDR3 sequence: CASLLGSSYNSPLHF. The DNA for the CDR3 is TGTGCCAGCCTACTCGGGAGCTCCTATAATTCACCCCTCCACTTT.

The V call is TRBV5-5, the J call TRBJ2-7; tentatively, D is TRBD2 (6 bases). Germline V gene lookup returns CDR1 SGHKS and CDR2 YYEKEE (reference sequence). The V end lost 1 base, the J end lost 0 bases, and 26 bases lay between the germline ends. This CDR3 is built from 20 residues. The CDR3 protein is CASSLRGLNDGGLSSYEQYF. The DNA for the CDR3 is TGTGCCAGCAGCTTGAGGGGCCTGAACGACGGGGGTCTGAGCTCCTACGAGCAGTACTTC.

The chain employs TRBV7-9 and TRBJ2-3; TRBD2 aligns across 10 bases. The junction had 7 bases not matched to a gene; V was cut back by 0 bases and J by 4 bases. The CDR3 is 17 residues long. From germline, CDR1 is SEHNR and CDR2 FQNEAQ (reference sequence). This CDR3 reads CASSLALSGGAADTQYF. The CDR3 coding sequence is TGTGCCAGCAGCTTAGCGCTGAGCGGGGGGGCGGCAGATACGCAGTATTTT.

The chain is built from TRBV23-1 and TRBJ2-5, with TRBD1 as a possible D gene (5 bases). TRBV23-1 is identified as an open reading frame with a role that is uncertain. The CDR3 spans 15 residues. Trimming left V 5 bases short and J 3 bases short, with 16 bases between. The CDR3 nucleotides are TGCGCCAGCAGTTCGGACACCACACCTGAAGAGACCCAGTACTTC. Its protein is CASSSDTTPEETQYF.

This clone occurred a few times. V and J are TRBV9 and TRBJ1-2; D remains ambiguous. The CDR3 covers 12 residues. V gave up 0 bases and J gave up 4 bases, with 4 bases separating them. Germline-derived CDR1 and CDR2 are SGDLS and YYNGEE. In DNA, the CDR3 is TGTGCCAGCAGCGTAGGCAGCTATGGCTACACCTTC. Its translation: CASSVGSYGYTF. The full variable domain, its missing parts supplied by reference TRBV9 and TRBJ1-2, is DSGVTQTPKHLITATGQRVTLRCSPRSGDLSVYWYQQSLDQGLQFLIQYYNGEERAKGNILERFSAQQFPDLHSELNLSSLELGDSALYFCASSVGSYGYTFGSGTRLTVV.

The chain carries TRBV4-2 and TRBJ2-1; 8 nucleotides match TRBD2. Germline V lookup: CDR1 LGHNA, CDR2 YNFKEQ. The V gene end was trimmed by 1 base and the J gene end by 4 bases; junction bases not matched to a gene: 12. The CDR3 is 18 residues long. In nucleotides, the CDR3 is TGTGCCAGCAGCCAAGCGTTGGGCGCGGGGGGCGCTTACAATGAGCAGTTCTTC. It is translated as CASSQALGAGGAYNEQFF.

This chain links TRBV4-2 with TRBJ1-2, with 7 nucleotides matching TRBD1. CDR3 size: 15 residues. The junction had 10 bases not matched to a gene; V was cut back by 2 bases and J by 7 bases. Germline lookup yields CDR1 LGHNA and CDR2 YNFKEQ. CDR3 nucleotide sequence: TGTGCCAGCAGCCAAAGAATCAGGGGGTCGGTTGGCTACACCTTC. Its protein product is CASSQRIRGSVGYTF.

The chain is built from TRBV12-3 or TRBV12-4 and TRBJ1-2; D ambiguous. The CDR3 runs 13 residues. Trimming pared 8 bases from V and 1 base from J, leaving 11 bases between. In nucleotides, the CDR3 is TGTGCCAGCTCTCCAGTAAATAACTATGGCTACACCTTC. It encodes CASSPVNNYGYTF.